Listed below are T cell receptor beta chains from one sample, sequenced in a study of CD8+CD57+ T cells in acquired aplastic anemia. TCRdb reprocessed the reads via MiXCR and lists one record per CDR3 protein. The table records 50,000 to 65,000 distinct CDR3 sequences, approximately 54% of them present only once. The sample was sorted CD4+, CD8+, or CD8+CD57+ T cells (not recorded which) from PBMCs. These receptor sequences come from a human donor with aplastic anemia. CDR3s include the opening cysteine and the closing phenylalanine or tryptophan. The order of the fields is clone size, V gene, J gene, D gene, CDR3 protein, CDR3 DNA. D genes are given only for firm matches. Clone size is shown for a subset of rows, as once, few, many or a class of expanded clone.

clone_size: few; v_call: TRBV15; j_call: TRBJ2-5; d_call: -; cdr3_aa: CATSRDSQETQYF; cdr3_nt: TGTGCCACCAGCCGAGACAGTCAAGAGACCCAGTACTTC
clone_size: -; v_call: TRBV27; j_call: TRBJ2-1; d_call: -; cdr3_aa: CASNPQEINEQFF; cdr3_nt: TGTGCCAGCAATCCCCAGGAAATCAATGAGCAGTTCTTC
clone_size: medium-sized; v_call: TRBV29-1; j_call: TRBJ2-1; d_call: TRBD1; cdr3_aa: CSVAWDRAYEQFF; cdr3_nt: TGCAGCGTGGCTTGGGACAGGGCCTACGAGCAGTTCTTC
clone_size: -; v_call: TRBV10-2; j_call: TRBJ2-7; d_call: -; cdr3_aa: CASSGRTSYEQYF; cdr3_nt: TGCGCCAGCAGTGGCCGAACATCCTACGAGCAGTACTTC
clone_size: -; v_call: TRBV9; j_call: TRBJ2-1; d_call: -; cdr3_aa: CASSVSGEQFF; cdr3_nt: TGTGCCAGCAGCGTATCTGGAGAGCAGTTCTTC
clone_size: many; v_call: TRBV4-1; j_call: TRBJ2-1; d_call: -; cdr3_aa: CASGGAYGEQFF; cdr3_nt: TGCGCCAGCGGGGGGGCTTATGGTGAGCAGTTCTTC
clone_size: -; v_call: TRBV7-9; j_call: TRBJ1-2; d_call: -; cdr3_aa: CASTPDANYGYTF; cdr3_nt: TGTGCCAGCACCCCTGATGCTAACTATGGCTACACCTTC
clone_size: many; v_call: TRBV19; j_call: TRBJ2-2; d_call: TRBD2; cdr3_aa: CASSIDLASGGPTGELFF; cdr3_nt: TGTGCCAGTAGTATAGATCTGGCTAGCGGGGGACCCACCGGGGAGCTGTTTTTT
clone_size: -; v_call: TRBV19; j_call: TRBJ2-5; d_call: -; cdr3_aa: CASSIDGRGETQYF; cdr3_nt: TGTGCCAGTAGTATAGACGGACGGGGAGAGACCCAGTACTTC
clone_size: -; v_call: TRBV19; j_call: TRBJ1-5; d_call: TRBD1; cdr3_aa: CASQNRDRHNQPQHF; cdr3_nt: TGTGCCAGTCAGAACCGGGACAGACACAATCAGCCCCAGCATTTT
clone_size: many; v_call: TRBV19; j_call: TRBJ1-5; d_call: -; cdr3_aa: CASSIGRYSNQPQHF; cdr3_nt: TGTGCCAGTAGTATAGGACGGTATAGCAATCAGCCCCAGCATTTT
clone_size: many; v_call: TRBV11-2; j_call: TRBJ2-1; d_call: -; cdr3_aa: CASSVGAGALDNEQFF; cdr3_nt: TGTGCCAGCAGTGTAGGGGCGGGGGCTCTCGACAATGAGCAGTTCTTC
clone_size: -; v_call: TRBV2; j_call: TRBJ2-2; d_call: -; cdr3_aa: CAPRRGSTGGLFF; cdr3_nt: TGTGCCCCACGGAGGGGGAGCACCGGGGGGCTGTTTTTT
clone_size: -; v_call: TRBV9; j_call: TRBJ2-5; d_call: -; cdr3_aa: CASSVGAQGGQETQYF; cdr3_nt: TGTGCCAGCAGCGTAGGAGCGCAGGGTGGTCAAGAGACCCAGTACTTC
clone_size: -; v_call: TRBV20-1; j_call: TRBJ2-1; d_call: TRBD2; cdr3_aa: CSATAASGGYNEQFF; cdr3_nt: TGCAGTGCTACGGCCGCTAGCGGGGGGTACAATGAGCAGTTCTTC
clone_size: -; v_call: TRBV2; j_call: TRBJ2-1; d_call: -; cdr3_aa: CASSEAGSADEQFF; cdr3_nt: TGTGCCAGCAGTGAAGCCGGTAGCGCGGATGAGCAGTTCTTC
clone_size: -; v_call: TRBV29-1; j_call: TRBJ1-2; d_call: -; cdr3_aa: CSVVRGNGYTF; cdr3_nt: TGCAGCGTTGTGAGGGGGAATGGCTACACCTTC
clone_size: -; v_call: TRBV20-1; j_call: TRBJ1-5; d_call: -; cdr3_aa: CSARPDSINQPQHF; cdr3_nt: TGCAGTGCTAGACCCGACAGCATCAATCAGCCCCAGCATTTT
clone_size: many; v_call: TRBV20-1; j_call: TRBJ1-4; d_call: -; cdr3_aa: CSAGGGPEKLFF; cdr3_nt: TGCAGTGCGGGAGGTGGACCTGAAAAACTGTTTTTT
clone_size: -; v_call: TRBV11-1; j_call: TRBJ1-2; d_call: -; cdr3_aa: CASSFGGGQDGYTF; cdr3_nt: TGTGCCAGCAGCTTTGGGGGCGGGCAGGATGGCTACACCTTC
clone_size: -; v_call: TRBV2; j_call: TRBJ1-4; d_call: TRBD1; cdr3_aa: CASSQGGSVNEKLFF; cdr3_nt: TGTGCCAGCAGCCAAGGGGGCTCGGTTAATGAAAAACTGTTTTTT